One sample yielded the 9 T cell receptor beta chains listed below, sequenced in a study of cytomegalovirus exposure and HLA in healthy donors. The PCR used 60 Vbeta and 13 Jbeta primers. The data were produced by immunoSEQ multiplex PCR, yet TCRdb's version contains in-frame clones alone and is incomplete. The sample has about 110,000 clones; more than 65% are singletons. Sequenced sample: PBMCs. These receptors came from a man aged 25 to 45 in good health and CMV-seronegative.

This chain joins TRBV7-8 and TRBJ2-7; D uncertain. Germline V gives CDR1 SGHVS, CDR2 FQNEAQ. The ends were cut back, 5 bases at V and 5 bases at J, with 16 bases in the middle. The CDR3 sequence is 14 residues long. The CDR3 bases are TGTGCCAGCAGCGCCCCCCAGTCCCCTCACGAGCAGTACTTC. It is translated as CASSAPQSPHEQYF.

The chain has TRBV4-1 and TRBJ2-1, with 9 positions matching TRBD2. Trimming took 0 bases from V and 3 from J; bases not matched to a gene: 3. Germline loops: CDR1 MGHRA, CDR2 YSYEKL. The CDR3 is 16 residues long. The CDR3 loop is CASSQDRSGGYNEQFF. CDR3 DNA sequence: TGCGCCAGCAGCCAAGATCGTAGCGGGGGCTACAATGAGCAGTTCTTC.

Concerning this clone: Other nucleotide sequences from this sample produce the same CDR3. The chain links TRBV27 to TRBJ2-7; 10 nucleotides line up with TRBD1. The CDR3 extends over 14 amino acids. Trimming took 6 bases from V and 3 from J; bases not matched to a gene: 5. The germline CDR1 and CDR2 sequences are MNHEY and SMNVEV (reference sequence). The CDR3 protein is CASSLRDRGYEQYF. CDR3 coding DNA: TGTGCCAGCAGCCTCCGGGACAGGGGCTACGAGCAGTACTTC.

The chain joins TRBV7-9 to TRBJ2-3, with TRBD2 matching 8 bases. V lost 4 bases to trimming and J lost 0 bases; unmatched junction nucleotides: 3. The length of the CDR3 is 15 residues. Germline CDR1 and CDR2: SEHNR and FQNEAQ (reference sequence). The CDR3: CASSSRLASTDTQYF. The CDR3 nucleotides are TGTGCCAGCAGCTCCCGACTAGCGAGCACAGATACGCAGTATTTT.

The chain combines TRBV7-6 with TRBJ2-5, with D hard to call. CDR1 and CDR2 from the germline V gene are SGHVS and FNYEAQ. V was trimmed by 5 bases and J by 3 bases, leaving 4 bases between them. The CDR3 length is 11 residues. The CDR3, as DNA: TGTGCCAGCAGCCCTAAAGAGACCCAGTACTTC. This sequence encodes CASSPKETQYF.

The chain carries TRBV27 and TRBJ1-1, with D possibly matching TRBD1 (5 bases). Per germline, CDR1 MNHEY and CDR2 SMNVEV (reference sequence). Trimming took off 6 bases at V and 6 bases at J, with 17 bases between the two ends. The CDR3 covers 14 residues. The CDR3 here is CASRRAGMRSEAFF. DNA of the CDR3: TGTGCCAGCAGAAGGGCAGGGATGAGGTCTGAAGCTTTCTTT.

The chain couples TRBV29-1 to TRBJ1-2; possible D gene TRBD1, 5 bases. CDR1 and CDR2 (germline): SQVTM, ANQGSEA. This CDR3 region has 10 residues. V was shortened by 1 base and J by 13 bases, with 10 bases between the two germline ends. The CDR3 sequence is CSVEVGGATF. CDR3 DNA sequence: TGCAGCGTTGAAGTGGGGGGTGCCACCTTC.

V is TRBV4-1 and J is TRBJ2-7; 8 nucleotides line up with TRBD2. From germline, CDR1 is MGHRA and CDR2 YSYEKL. The CDR3 consists of 16 residues. The J segment lost 0 bases and the V segment lost 2 bases, leaving 6 bases of the junction unmatched. The CDR3: CASSQPFSGNSYEQYF. For the CDR3, the DNA is TGCGCCAGCAGCCAACCTTTTAGCGGGAACTCCTACGAGCAGTACTTC.

The chain couples TRBV5-1 to TRBJ2-2, with TRBD2 matching 8 bases. In germline, CDR1 is SGHRS, CDR2 YFSETQ. CDR3 size: 17 residues. The junction had 9 bases not matched to a gene; V was cut back by 4 bases and J by 1 base. CDR3 protein: CASSVEPGLVNTGELFF. DNA for the CDR3: TGCGCCAGCAGCGTAGAGCCGGGACTAGTGAACACCGGGGAGCTGTTTTTT.